The 20 T cell receptor beta chains below all came from one sample that was sequenced in a study of shared clonotypes between healthy human individuals. Naive CD8 cells were CD45RO-negative, positively selected for CCR7, excluding terminally differentiated effector memory CD45RA+ cells. Data came from immunoSEQ multiplex PCR; TCRdb stores just in-frame clones and leaves some out. The table records some 2.1 million clones, about 94% of them present only once. Sample: naive CD8+ T cells from PBMCs. The receptor set was obtained from a man aged 18-30 years in good health. Some clones in this sample may be carry-over from other donors' samples.

CDR3 loop: CASSQKTGGFYEQYF. In nucleotides, the CDR3 is TGCGCCAGCAGCCAAAAGACAGGGGGCTTCTACGAGCAGTACTTC. The chain links TRBV4-1 to TRBJ2-7; 10 nucleotides line up with TRBD1. V was pared by 2 bases and J by 3 bases, with 4 bases of the junction left unmatched. The V gene's germline CDR1 is MGHRA and CDR2 YSYEKL. CDR3 length equals 15 residues.

Concerning this clone itself: Other nucleotide sequences in the sample specify the same CDR3. The chain is built from TRBV9 and TRBJ2-7; D gene ambiguous. V lost 0 bases, J lost 1 base, and 11 bases lay in between. Germline V CDR1 and CDR2: SGDLS, YYNGEE. This CDR3 has 15 residues. The CDR3 is CASSVEGSSSYEQYF. The CDR3 coding sequence is TGTGCCAGCAGCGTAGAGGGCAGCTCTTCCTACGAGCAGTACTTC.

This clone was seen more than once but under ten times. Additional DNA sequences in this sample encode the identical CDR3. V gene TRBV27 combines with J gene TRBJ1-1, with TRBD1 matching over 7 bases. Per the germline V gene, CDR1 is MNHEY and CDR2 is SMNVEV (reference sequence). After removal of 5 bases from V and 5 bases from J, the junction contained 2 bases not matched to a gene. The CDR3 is made up of 12 amino acids. The CDR3 DNA reads as TGTGCCAGCAGTCAGGGACAGACTGAAGCTTTCTTT. Encoded protein: CASSQGQTEAFF.

The chain couples TRBV11-2 to TRBJ2-1, with TRBD1 matching 8 bases. The ends lost 8 bases at V and 8 bases at J; junction bases unmatched: 8. The CDR3 loop spans 13 amino acids. Germline V gene data show CDR1 as SGHAT and CDR2 as FQNNGV. The CDR3 reads CASSDRVRDEQFF. The CDR3, as DNA: TGTGCCAGCTCGGACAGGGTCAGGGATGAGCAGTTCTTC. Full variable domain (outside the CDR3, taken from reference TRBV11-2 and TRBJ2-1): EAGVAQSPRYKIIEKRQSVAFWCNPISGHATLYWYQQILGQGPKLLIQFQNNGVVDDSQLPKDRFSAERLKGVDSTLKIQPAKLEDSAVYLCASSDRVRDEQFFGPGTRLTVL.

The V gene is TRBV7-2, the J gene TRBJ2-7, with 11 positions matching TRBD2. This CDR3 is 13 amino acids long. The germline CDR1 and CDR2 sequences are SGHTA and FQGNSA. Trimming removed 4 bases from V and 4 bases from J; junction bases left unmatched: 0. Here the CDR3 reads CASSWTSGYEQYF. For the CDR3, the DNA is TGTGCCAGCAGCTGGACTAGCGGGTACGAGCAGTACTTC. The full variable domain, in which reference TRBV7-2 and TRBJ2-7 provide the parts outside the CDR3, is GAGVSQSPSNKVTEKGKDVELRCDPISGHTALYWYRQSLGQGLEFLIYFQGNSAPDKSGLPSDRFSAERTGGSVSTLTIQRTQQEDSAVYLCASSWTSGYEQYFGPGTRLTVT.

Points on this clone: Other DNA sequences of this sample code for an identical CDR3. This chain uses TRBV28 with TRBJ1-1, with D maybe TRBD1 (5 bases). Germline loops: CDR1 MDHEN, CDR2 SYDVKM. The CDR3 runs 14 residues. With 5 bases removed from V and 2 bases from J, the gap between germline ends came to 12 bases. The CDR3 is CASSLSGGNTEAFF. The CDR3 DNA reads as TGTGCCAGCAGTCTCTCGGGGGGAAACACTGAAGCTTTCTTT.

This chain links TRBV27 with TRBJ1-1; D is ambiguous. Trimming shortened V by 5 bases and J by 0 bases, and 10 bases separated the two germline ends. Germline lookup yields CDR1 MNHEY and CDR2 SMNVEV (reference sequence). This CDR3 spans 14 amino acids. CDR3 coding DNA: TGTGCCAGCAGTCATAATTTGATGAACACTGAAGCTTTCTTT. It encodes CASSHNLMNTEAFF.

The gene calls are TRBV5-1 and TRBJ1-5; D remains unclear. Germline V gene data show CDR1 as SGHRS and CDR2 as YFSETQ. The CDR3 is made up of 13 amino acids. V lost 5 bases and J lost 3, with 9 bases in between. CDR3 amino acids: CASRESDNQPQHF. CDR3 DNA: TGCGCCAGCAGGGAAAGCGACAATCAGCCCCAGCATTTT. Combining the CDR3 with reference TRBV5-1 and TRBJ1-5 gives the whole variable domain KAGVTQTPRYLIKTRGQQVTLSCSPISGHRSVSWYQQTPGQGLQFLFEYFSETQRNKGNFPGRFSGRQFSNSRSEMNVSTLELGDSALYLCASRESDNQPQHFGDGTRLSIL.

The chain employs TRBV27 and TRBJ2-7; 8 bases are a match to TRBD1. J was trimmed by 3 bases and V by 2 bases; bases with no gene match: 6. The CDR3 covers 15 residues. Germline V gene data show CDR1 as MNHEY and CDR2 as SMNVEV (reference sequence). CDR3 amino acids: CASSLRGQALYEQYF. Written as DNA, the CDR3 is TGTGCCAGCAGTTTAAGGGGACAGGCACTCTACGAGCAGTACTTC.

This chain joins TRBV7-7 and TRBJ2-1; 8 nucleotides match TRBD1. This CDR3 is built from 16 residues. The germline V gene has CDR1 SSHAT and CDR2 FNYEAQ (reference sequence). V lost 5 bases, J lost 1 base, and 7 bases stayed unmatched. CDR3 DNA: TGTGCCAGCAGCAACGACCAGGGGGCTTCCTACAATGAGCAGTTCTTC. Protein: CASSNDQGASYNEQFF.

This clone appeared once. The chain employs TRBV4-1 and TRBJ1-1; no definite D call. Germline V lookup: CDR1 MGHRA, CDR2 YSYEKL. V lost 0 bases, J lost 0 bases, and 14 bases lay in between. The CDR3 extends over 17 amino acids. CDR3 sequence: CASSQDSLRWMNTEAFF. CDR3 coding DNA: TGCGCCAGCAGCCAAGATTCCCTCAGATGGATGAACACTGAAGCTTTCTTT.

This rearrangement joins TRBV28 to TRBJ1-5; D not resolved. V lost 7 bases and J 7 bases, leaving 14 bases between the germline ends. CDR3 length equals 13 residues. Looked up from germline, CDR1 is MDHEN and CDR2 is SYDVKM. CDR3 DNA: TGTGCCAGCACCCCTTCCGTGGGGCAGCCCCAGCATTTT. It codes for CASTPSVGQPQHF.

The V gene is TRBV7-9, the J gene TRBJ1-1, with D possibly matching TRBD1 (5 bases). The V gene lost 5 bases and the J gene lost 5 bases, with 18 bases spanning the gap. Germline CDR1 SEHNR, CDR2 FQNEAQ (reference sequence). The CDR3 is made up of 15 amino acids. DNA for the CDR3: TGTGCCAGCAGCCCTGCCGGGACTCAAGGGACTGAAGCTTTCTTT. This encodes CASSPAGTQGTEAFF.

V usage is TRBV28 and J usage is TRBJ2-1; D remains ambiguous. The germline gives CDR1 MDHEN, CDR2 SYDVKM. The CDR3 runs 14 residues. V was pared by 1 base and J by 3 bases, with 7 bases between. The CDR3 sequence is CASSLSASYNEQFF. Written as DNA, the CDR3 is TGTGCCAGCAGTTTATCGGCTAGCTACAATGAGCAGTTCTTC. Full variable domain (outside the CDR3, taken from reference TRBV28 and TRBJ2-1): DVKVTQSSRYLVKRTGEKVFLECVQDMDHENMFWYRQDPGLGLRLIYFSYDVKMKEKGDIPEGYSVSREKKERFSLILESASTNQTSMYLCASSLSASYNEQFFGPGTRLTVL.

The chain couples TRBV19 to TRBJ2-5; 10 bases align to TRBD2. CDR1 LNHDA and CDR2 SQIVND come from the germline V gene (reference sequence). The J segment lost 4 bases and the V segment lost 10 bases, leaving 6 bases of the junction unmatched. This CDR3 has 13 amino acids. The CDR3 region is CATSSGRGETQYF. Written as DNA, the CDR3 is TGTGCCACCTCTAGCGGGAGAGGAGAGACCCAGTACTTC.

The V gene is TRBV6-1, the J gene TRBJ1-5, with D unclear. The CDR3 has 13 amino acids. Trimming took 6 bases from V and 3 from J, leaving 9 bases between them. Germline CDR1 reads MNHNS; CDR2 reads SASEGT. CDR3 loop: CASRDPPNQPQHF. The CDR3 nucleotides read TGTGCCAGCAGGGACCCCCCCAATCAGCCCCAGCATTTT.

Of note for this clone: Within the sample, other DNA sequences also encode this same CDR3. The genes are TRBV27 and TRBJ2-7; no definite D call. Between the trimmed V and J ends, which lost 6 bases and 1 base, there was a span of 7 bases. The CDR3 runs to 12 residues. CDR1 is MNHEY and CDR2 is SMNVEV in the germline V gene (reference sequence). CDR3 bases: TGTGCCAGCAGCCCAGGATCCTACGAGCAGTACTTC. Translation: CASSPGSYEQYF.

The chain is built from TRBV10-1 and TRBJ2-3, with 8 bases matching TRBD1. Trimming removed 2 bases from V and 15 bases from J; junction bases left unmatched: 10. Per the germline V gene, CDR1 is WNHNN and CDR2 is SYGVQD (reference sequence). The length of the CDR3 is 13 residues. CDR3 sequence: CASSEVSGTGDYF. The CDR3 DNA is TGCGCCAGCAGTGAGGTATCCGGGACAGGCGATTATTTT.

The chain is built from TRBV19 and TRBJ2-7; tentatively, D is TRBD2 (6 bases). The V end lost 2 bases, the J end lost 2 bases, and 7 bases lay between the germline ends. The CDR3 runs to 13 residues. Germline-derived CDR1 and CDR2 are LNHDA and SQIVND (reference sequence). DNA of the CDR3: TGTGCCAGTAGTATACGGACTACCTACGAGCAGTACTTC. This codes for CASSIRTTYEQYF.

The rearrangement links TRBV9 to TRBJ1-2, with 11 bases aligning to TRBD1. V lost 4 bases and J lost 6; bases outside the gene matches: 17. CDR1 is SGDLS and CDR2 is YYNGEE in the germline V gene. This CDR3 region has 18 residues. In DNA, the CDR3 is TGTGCCAGCAGCCTCTACGGCGGGCTGGGACAGGGGGTCGATGGCTACACCTTC. This codes for CASSLYGGLGQGVDGYTF. Looking up the rest from reference TRBV9 and TRBJ1-2 gives the full variable domain: DSGVTQTPKHLITATGQRVTLRCSPRSGDLSVYWYQQSLDQGLQFLIQYYNGEERAKGNILERFSAQQFPDLHSELNLSSLELGDSALYFCASSLYGGLGQGVDGYTFGSGTRLTVV.